This TCR beta chain was sequenced for a study of cytomegalovirus exposure and HLA in healthy donors. Produced via immunoSEQ multiplex PCR; TCRdb's table is partial and in-frame only. Counted here are approximately 50,000 clones, roughly 85% occurring once; the ten biggest clones make up about 6.7%. The CDR3 has 17 residues. Germline-derived CDR1 and CDR2 are MNHEY and SMNVEV (reference sequence). Trimming took 3 bases from V and 4 from J; bases not matched to a gene: 9. Sequencing used PBMCs. The receptor comes from a woman in her twenties or thirties in good health and CMV-seronegative. V is TRBV27 and J is TRBJ2-1; 10 bases align to TRBD2. The CDR3 DNA follows: TGTGCCAGCAGTTTTATGGCTAGCGGGAGTCGGTACAATGAGCAGTTCTTC. Amino acids: CASSFMASGSRYNEQFF.